Listed below are T cell receptor beta chains from one sample, sequenced in a study of neurological immune-mediated disorders. Each CDR3 protein is one row after TCRdb ran MiXCR on the 5' RACE reads. The sample has tens of thousands of distinct CDR3 sequences; more than 5% are singletons. Source material: CD4+ T cells from blood. Every receptor here comes from a woman under 30 with multiple sclerosis. Each CDR3 is given with its conserved first and last residue. Fields, in order: V gene, D gene, clone size, J gene, CDR3 DNA, CDR3 protein. A D gene is named only where the DNA matches it firmly. Clone size is given for some rows only: seen once, a few or many times, or a class if the clone is expanded.

TRBV19	NA	few	TRBJ1-5	TGTGCCAGTAGACTAGGACCGGGGGGGCATCAGCCCCAGCATTTT	CASRLGPGGHQPQHF
TRBV20-1	NA	many	TRBJ1-2	TGCAGTGCTAAACACCGCGGGGTGGCCGGTGGCTACACCTTC	CSAKHRGVAGGYTF
TRBV3-1	NA	many	TRBJ1-1	TGTGCCAGCAGCCAATCTCCGGGGGGAGCTTTCTTT	CASSQSPGGAFF
TRBV15	TRBD1	NA	TRBJ1-5	TGTGCCACCACTTCACCGGGACAGGGGGGCAATCAGCCCCAGCATTTT	CATTSPGQGGNQPQHF
TRBV5-1	NA	many	TRBJ2-5	TGCGCCAGCAGGGGCCCCGAGACCCAGTACTTC	CASRGPETQYF
TRBV10-3	TRBD2	many	TRBJ2-1	TGTGCCATCAGCCTCCGGGGGGGGTTATCGGGGGCTATCTACAATGAGCAGTTCTTC	CAISLRGGLSGAIYNEQFF
TRBV20-1	NA	many	TRBJ1-1	TGCAGTGCTAGAGAAGGGGCTACTGAAGCTTTCTTT	CSAREGATEAFF
TRBV29-1	TRBD1	many	TRBJ1-1	TGCAGCGCCGAGGGGGCGATGAACACTGAAGCTTTCTTT	CSAEGAMNTEAFF
TRBV20-1	NA	many	TRBJ2-5	TGCAGTGCTAGAGATCCATGGCAGAGCCAAGAGACCCAGTACTTC	CSARDPWQSQETQYF
TRBV14	NA	many	TRBJ1-1	TGTGCCAGCAGCCAAGTAGTGGTCGGTTTCACTGAAGCTTTCTTT	CASSQVVVGFTEAFF
TRBV10-3	NA	many	TRBJ2-5	TGTGCCATCAGGGGGACTGAGGAAGAGACCCAGTACTTC	CAIRGTEEETQYF
TRBV28	NA	many	TRBJ2-2	TGTGCCAGCAAGGTCAGGGGCCCCGACGGGGAGCTGTTTTTT	CASKVRGPDGELFF
TRBV12-3/TRBV12-4	NA	many	TRBJ2-2	TGTGCCAGCACCCCCGGGGAATCCGGGGAGCTGTTTTTT	CASTPGESGELFF
TRBV7-6	NA	many	TRBJ1-6	TGTGCCAGCAGCAGCTCGGAGGGAAATTCACCCCTCCACTTT	CASSSSEGNSPLHF
TRBV4-3	TRBD2	many	TRBJ2-2	TGCGCCAGCAGCCAAGTGGGGGGTACTAGCGGGATTCAGCTGTTTTTT	CASSQVGGTSGIQLFF
TRBV28	TRBD1	many	TRBJ2-1	TGTGCCAGCAGCCGGGACAGGGAGCAGTTCTTC	CASSRDREQFF
TRBV5-4	TRBD2	NA	TRBJ2-1	TGTGCCAGCAGCTTGGACAGGCTAGCGGGAGACCATGAGCAGTTCTTC	CASSLDRLAGDHEQFF
TRBV7-9	TRBD1	many	TRBJ2-3	TGTGCCAGCAGCCGGAGACAGGGAGGCACAGATACGCAGTATTTT	CASSRRQGGTDTQYF
TRBV12-3/TRBV12-4	TRBD2	many	TRBJ2-1	TGTGCCAGCAGTTTTAGGCTAGCGGGGGGTTCCTCCTACAATGAGCAGTTCTTC	CASSFRLAGGSSYNEQFF
TRBV7-2	NA	many	TRBJ2-2	TGTGCCAGCAGCTTAGACCAAACGGGCACCGGGGAGCTGTTTTTT	CASSLDQTGTGELFF